What follows describes a single T cell receptor (beta chain). These data come from a study of blood T cell repertoires in COVID-19. The assay was immunoSEQ multiplex PCR, and TCRdb's table has in-frame clones only and misses some. The sample has some 180,000 clones; around three quarters are singletons. The CDR3 sequence is 18 residues long. Germline loops: CDR1 MNHEY, CDR2 SVGEGT. V shed 4 bases, J shed 2 bases, and the junction held 14 bases outside the gene matches. The TCR comes from a woman in her seventies in a cohort exposed to, infected with or recovered from COVID-19 (not recorded which). The rearrangement joins TRBV6-2 or TRBV6-3 to TRBJ1-5; 7 bases fit TRBD1. Sequences were obtained from PBMCs or T cells enriched from blood (not recorded which). The DNA of the CDR3 is TGTGCCAGCAGTTCACGACAGGGCTTCGCGGCAGGCAATCAGCCCCAGCATTTT. Translating it yields CASSSRQGFAAGNQPQHF.